The 13 T cell receptor beta chains reported below all come from one sample, sequenced in a study of T cells after yellow fever vaccination. MiXCR was run by TCRdb on the 5' RACE reads, yielding one entry per CDR3 protein. The sample has some 200,000 distinct CDR3 sequences, 2.5% to 3.5% seen once; the top ten hold about 3.3%. Sequences were derived from CD4+ T cells sorted from PBMCs, sampled 10 days after the yellow fever booster vaccination. Every receptor here comes from a man aged 18 to 30 who received the YFV17D yellow fever vaccine.

This clonotype was recorded at least ten times. The chain combines TRBV7-9 with TRBJ2-4, with a weak D call TRBD1 (6 bases). CDR1 and CDR2 from the germline V gene are SEHNR and FQNEAQ (reference sequence). Between the trimmed V and J ends, which lost 0 bases and 1 base, there was a span of 10 bases. There are 16 residues in the CDR3. CDR3 residues: CASSLAWGQAKNIQYF. The CDR3 DNA follows: TGTGCCAGCAGCTTAGCATGGGGGCAGGCCAAAAACATTCAGTACTTC.

At least ten counts were recorded for this clonotype. The rearrangement joins TRBV20-1 to TRBJ2-2; a weak D match, TRBD2 (5 bases). V was shortened by 5 bases and J by 8 bases, with 18 bases between the two germline ends. The CDR3 extends over 14 amino acids. CDR1 is DFQATT, CDR2 SNEGSKA, per germline (reference sequence). The CDR3 region is CSAYPPGLWGELFF. The CDR3 DNA is TGCAGTGCTTACCCCCCCGGACTCTGGGGGGAGCTGTTTTTT.

This clonotype has a count of ten or more. The V call is TRBV7-2, the J call TRBJ1-5; weak D call: TRBD1 (5 bases). The germline CDR1 and CDR2 sequences are SGHTA and FQGNSA. Trimming took off 5 bases at V and 3 bases at J, with 17 bases between the two ends. The CDR3 is 16 residues long. CDR3 loop: CASSPQQGGTNQPQHF. DNA for the CDR3: TGTGCCAGCAGCCCCCAGCAGGGAGGGACCAATCAGCCCCAGCATTTT.

In its sample, this clonotype was seen many times. The rearrangement joins TRBV4-3 to TRBJ2-3; no clear D. Germline CDR1 is LGHNA and CDR2 is YSLEER. Trimming took off 2 bases at V and 0 bases at J, with 18 bases between the two ends. The CDR3 length is 18 residues. The CDR3 DNA reads as TGCGCCAGCAGCCAAAAAGGCGGCGCGAAAACTAGCACAGATACGCAGTATTTT. This codes for CASSQKGGAKTSTDTQYF.

This clonotype was seen at least ten times. The CDR3: CASSAPAGVGEQYF. DNA of the CDR3: TGTGCCAGCAGCGCCCCAGCGGGGGTCGGCGAGCAGTACTTC. The chain uses TRBV7-9 and TRBJ2-7, with 8 bases lining up with TRBD2. This CDR3 comprises 14 residues. V lost 5 bases, J lost 6 bases, and 9 bases stayed unmatched. Per the germline V gene, CDR1 is SEHNR and CDR2 is FQNEAQ (reference sequence). Variable domain in full (rest from reference TRBV7-9 and TRBJ2-7): DTGVSQNPRHKITKRGQNVTFRCDPISEHNRLYWYRQTLGQGPEFLTYFQNEAQLEKSRLLSDRFSAERPKGSFSTLEIQRTEQGDSAMYLCASSAPAGVGEQYFGPGTRLTVT.

This clonotype was counted many times. The chain uses TRBV5-1 and TRBJ2-1; 8 bases align to TRBD1. Germline assignment: CDR1 SGHRS and CDR2 YFSETQ. The CDR3 is 14 amino acids. Losses at the gene ends were 7 bases for V and 9 bases for J; bases not matched to a gene: 12. Here the CDR3 reads CASHETGAEGEQFF. The CDR3 bases are TGCGCCAGCCACGAGACAGGGGCAGAGGGTGAGCAGTTCTTC.

This clonotype came up many times. The gene calls are TRBV28 and TRBJ2-3, with a tentative D call TRBD2 (5 bases). V lost 7 bases and J lost 3, with 20 bases in between. The CDR3 extends over 16 amino acids. Germline CDR1 reads MDHEN; CDR2 reads SYDVKM. The CDR3 spells CASTDMDFAETDTQYF. Here the CDR3 DNA reads TGTGCCAGCACCGATATGGACTTCGCCGAGACAGATACGCAGTATTTT.

V usage is TRBV5-4 and J usage is TRBJ2-2; D is undetermined. The CDR3 extends over 12 amino acids. The germline V gene has CDR1 SGHNT and CDR2 YYREEE (reference sequence). Between the trimmed V and J ends, which lost 4 bases and 7 bases, there was a span of 8 bases. CDR3 protein: CASSPRNGELFF. CDR3 nucleotide sequence: TGTGCCAGCAGCCCGAGGAACGGGGAGCTGTTTTTT.

This clonotype was detected many times. The chain is built from TRBV27 and TRBJ1-1; D is undetermined. This CDR3 is 16 amino acids long. Germline V gene lookup returns CDR1 MNHEY and CDR2 SMNVEV (reference sequence). Trimming left V 4 bases short and J 2 bases short, with 17 bases between. Here the CDR3 reads CASSSRRGKENTEAFF. For the CDR3, the DNA is TGTGCCAGCAGTTCCCGACGGGGAAAGGAAAACACTGAAGCTTTCTTT.

As for this clonotype: The junction departs from germline at one end; a sequencing error may be responsible. The V call is TRBV9, the J call TRBJ1-2; 11 bases fit TRBD1. CDR1 and CDR2 from the germline V gene are SGDLS and YYNGEE. The CDR3 is 16 residues long. Here the CDR3 reads CASSVLGTGGNYGYNF. DNA for the CDR3: TGTGCCAGCAGCGTATTAGGGACAGGGGGAAACTATGGCTACAACTTC. The full variable domain, with the rest looked up from reference TRBV9 and TRBJ1-2, is DSGVTQTPKHLITATGQRVTLRCSPRSGDLSVYWYQQSLDQGLQFLIQYYNGEERAKGNILERFSAQQFPDLHSELNLSSLELGDSALYFCASSVLGTGGNYGYNFGSGTRLTVV.

In this sample, this clonotype turned up many times. The V call is TRBV27, the J call TRBJ2-1, with TRBD2 matching over 14 bases. The germline gives CDR1 MNHEY, CDR2 SMNVEV (reference sequence). This CDR3 spans 17 amino acids. V trimming: 8 bases; J trimming: 0 bases; junction bases outside the gene matches: 6. CDR3 amino acids: CASVRLAGGPSYNEQFF. The CDR3 DNA follows: TGTGCCAGCGTCAGACTAGCGGGGGGGCCCTCCTACAATGAGCAGTTCTTC.

The chain is built from TRBV5-1 and TRBJ2-7; the match to TRBD1 covers 7 bases. Unmatched junction bases numbered 2, after V lost 1 base and J lost 1 base. The CDR3 spans 14 residues. Germline V gene data show CDR1 as SGHRS and CDR2 as YFSETQ. The CDR3 sequence is CASSLQGDSYEQYF. For the CDR3, the DNA is TGCGCCAGCAGCTTGCAGGGGGATTCCTACGAGCAGTACTTC. Filled out from reference TRBV5-1 and TRBJ2-7, the complete variable domain reads KAGVTQTPRYLIKTRGQQVTLSCSPISGHRSVSWYQQTPGQGLQFLFEYFSETQRNKGNFPGRFSGRQFSNSRSEMNVSTLELGDSALYLCASSLQGDSYEQYFGPGTRLTVT.

This clonotype was detected many times. The V and J genes are TRBV5-1 and TRBJ1-6; 10 nucleotides line up with TRBD1. With 4 bases clipped from V and 6 bases from J, the junction kept 7 bases outside the gene matches. Germline-derived CDR1 and CDR2 are SGHRS and YFSETQ. This CDR3 spans 16 amino acids. The CDR3 protein is CASSQDRGKLNSPLHF. In nucleotides, the CDR3 is TGCGCCAGCAGCCAGGACAGGGGGAAGCTTAATTCACCCCTCCACTTT.